This TCR beta chain was captured in a study of T cell repertoires in cytomegalovirus infection. Whole-study context: Peptides in the study included HLA-C-restricted and HLA-B-restricted CMV epitopes.

The ends lost 5 bases at V and 8 bases at J; junction bases unmatched: 2. The CDR3 extends over 12 amino acids. The V gene's germline CDR1 is MNHEY and CDR2 SVGEGT. Concerning this clonotype: Its antigen is as yet unknown.

From the reads, TCRdb called clonotypes with MiXCR, one entry per CDR3 protein. Of 110,000 or so distinct CDR3 sequences detected, about 33% appear once; the ten largest clones hold 41%. This sequence joins TRBV6-2 or TRBV6-3 and TRBJ2-1; 8 bases match TRBD2. The sequence came from a human donor in good health (CMV status not recorded). Some clones in this sample may be carry-over from other donors' samples. This specimen consisted of CD8+ T cells from cultured PBMCs, obtained from culture after CMV antigen stimulation. The CDR3 sequence is CASSGLAYEQFF. The CDR3 nucleotides are TGTGCCAGCAGTGGACTAGCCTATGAGCAGTTCTTC.